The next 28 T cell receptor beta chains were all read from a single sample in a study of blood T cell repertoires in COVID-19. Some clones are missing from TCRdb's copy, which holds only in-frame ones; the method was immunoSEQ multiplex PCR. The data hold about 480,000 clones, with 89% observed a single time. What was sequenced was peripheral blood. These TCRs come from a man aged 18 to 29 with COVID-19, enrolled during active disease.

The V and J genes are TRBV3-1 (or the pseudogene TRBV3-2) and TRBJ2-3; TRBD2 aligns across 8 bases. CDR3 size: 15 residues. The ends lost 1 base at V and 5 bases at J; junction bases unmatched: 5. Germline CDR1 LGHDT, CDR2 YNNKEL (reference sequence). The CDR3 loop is CASSQGFGGGDTQYF. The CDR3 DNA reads TGTGCCAGCAGCCAAGGTTTCGGGGGGGGAGATACGCAGTATTTT.

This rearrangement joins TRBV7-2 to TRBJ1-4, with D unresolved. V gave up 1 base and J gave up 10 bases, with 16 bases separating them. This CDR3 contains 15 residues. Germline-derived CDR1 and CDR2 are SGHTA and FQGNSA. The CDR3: CASSLGGGRPLKLFF. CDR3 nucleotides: TGTGCCAGCAGCTTAGGCGGAGGCCGCCCCCTAAAACTGTTTTTT.

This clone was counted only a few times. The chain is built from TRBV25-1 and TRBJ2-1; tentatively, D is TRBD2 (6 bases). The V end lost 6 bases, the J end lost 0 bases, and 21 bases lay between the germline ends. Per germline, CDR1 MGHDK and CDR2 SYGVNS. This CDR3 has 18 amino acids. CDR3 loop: CASSTALRGKSSYNEQFF. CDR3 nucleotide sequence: TGTGCCAGCAGCACTGCCCTTCGCGGGAAGAGCTCCTACAATGAGCAGTTCTTC.

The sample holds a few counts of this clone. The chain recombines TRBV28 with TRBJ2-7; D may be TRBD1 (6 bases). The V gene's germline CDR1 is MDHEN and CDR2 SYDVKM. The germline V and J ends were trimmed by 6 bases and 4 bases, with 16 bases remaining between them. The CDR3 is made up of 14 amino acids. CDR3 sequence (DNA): TGTGCCAGCAGGGAGCAGGGGCGTGAGTACGAGCAGTACTTC. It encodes CASREQGREYEQYF.

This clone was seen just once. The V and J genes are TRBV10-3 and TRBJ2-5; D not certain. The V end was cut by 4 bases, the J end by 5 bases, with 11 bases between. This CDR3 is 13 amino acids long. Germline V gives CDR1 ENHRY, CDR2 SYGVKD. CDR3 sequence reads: CAISAAGRETQYF. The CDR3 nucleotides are TGTGCCATCAGTGCGGCAGGAAGGGAGACCCAGTACTTC.

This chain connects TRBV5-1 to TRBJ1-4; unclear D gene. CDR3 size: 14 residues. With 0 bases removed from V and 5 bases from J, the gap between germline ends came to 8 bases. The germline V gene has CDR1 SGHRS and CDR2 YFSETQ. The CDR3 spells CASSLAAENEKLFF. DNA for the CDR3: TGCGCCAGCAGCTTGGCGGCGGAAAATGAAAAACTGTTTTTT.

The CDR3, as DNA: TGTGCCAGCAGCTCCGCGCCCTTCAGCGGGGGGGGGAATGAGCAGTTCTTC. This gives the protein CASSSAPFSGGGNEQFF. This chain joins TRBV11-3 and TRBJ2-1; 10 nucleotides match TRBD2. V gave up 4 bases and J gave up 7 bases; unmatched junction bases: 13. In germline, CDR1 is SGHNT, CDR2 YENEEA. There are 17 residues in the CDR3.

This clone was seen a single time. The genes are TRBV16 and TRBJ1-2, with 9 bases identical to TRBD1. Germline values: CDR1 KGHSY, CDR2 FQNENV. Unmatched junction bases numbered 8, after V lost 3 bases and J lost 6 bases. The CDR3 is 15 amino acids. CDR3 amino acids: CASSQLDRGQDGYTF. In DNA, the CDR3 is TGTGCCAGCAGCCAGTTGGACAGGGGCCAGGATGGCTACACCTTC.

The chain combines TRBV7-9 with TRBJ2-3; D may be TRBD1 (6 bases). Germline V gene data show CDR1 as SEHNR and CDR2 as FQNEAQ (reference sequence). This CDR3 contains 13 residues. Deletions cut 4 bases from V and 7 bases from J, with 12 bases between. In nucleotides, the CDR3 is TGTGCCAGCAGCTCCCGAACAGGGTATACGCAGTATTTT. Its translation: CASSSRTGYTQYF.

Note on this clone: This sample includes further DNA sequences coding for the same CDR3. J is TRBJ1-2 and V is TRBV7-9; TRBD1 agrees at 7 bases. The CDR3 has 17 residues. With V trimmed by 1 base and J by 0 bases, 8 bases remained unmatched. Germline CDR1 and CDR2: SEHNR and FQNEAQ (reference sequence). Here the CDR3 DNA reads TGTGCCAGCAGCTTAGGGACAGGCGTTACTTCTAACTATGGCTACACCTTC. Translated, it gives CASSLGTGVTSNYGYTF.

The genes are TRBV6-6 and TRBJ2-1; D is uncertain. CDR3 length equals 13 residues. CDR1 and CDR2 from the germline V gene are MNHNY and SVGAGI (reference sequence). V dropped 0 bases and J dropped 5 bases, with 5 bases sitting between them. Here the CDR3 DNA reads TGTGCCAGCAGTTACTCAACAGACAATGAGCAGTTCTTC. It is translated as CASSYSTDNEQFF.

The CDR3 DNA sequence: TGCAGCGTTAAACAGGGGAATCAGCCCCAGCATTTT. Its translation: CSVKQGNQPQHF. V and J are TRBV29-1 and TRBJ1-5, with TRBD1 matching over 7 bases. Germline values: CDR1 SQVTM, CDR2 ANQGSEA. The CDR3 is made up of 12 amino acids. V was clipped by 5 bases and J by 4 bases; unmatched bases: 2.

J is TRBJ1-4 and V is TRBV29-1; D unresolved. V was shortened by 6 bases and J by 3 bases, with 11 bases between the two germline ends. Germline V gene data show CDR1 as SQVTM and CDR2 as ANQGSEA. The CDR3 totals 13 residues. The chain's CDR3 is CSVGSGANEKLFF. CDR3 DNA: TGCAGCGTGGGGAGTGGGGCTAATGAAAAACTGTTTTTT.

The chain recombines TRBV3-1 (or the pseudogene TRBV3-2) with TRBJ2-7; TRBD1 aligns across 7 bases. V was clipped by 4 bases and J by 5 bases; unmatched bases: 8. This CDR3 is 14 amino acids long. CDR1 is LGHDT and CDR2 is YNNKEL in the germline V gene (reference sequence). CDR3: CASSRNRGANEQYF. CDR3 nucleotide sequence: TGTGCCAGCAGCCGCAACAGGGGCGCGAACGAGCAGTACTTC.

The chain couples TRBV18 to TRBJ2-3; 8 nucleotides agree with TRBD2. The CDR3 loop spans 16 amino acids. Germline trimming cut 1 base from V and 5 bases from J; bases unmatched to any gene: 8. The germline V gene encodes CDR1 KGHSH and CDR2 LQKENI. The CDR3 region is CASSPRRGGILDTQYF. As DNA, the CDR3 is TGTGCCAGCTCACCACGCCGCGGGGGGATATTAGATACGCAGTATTTT.

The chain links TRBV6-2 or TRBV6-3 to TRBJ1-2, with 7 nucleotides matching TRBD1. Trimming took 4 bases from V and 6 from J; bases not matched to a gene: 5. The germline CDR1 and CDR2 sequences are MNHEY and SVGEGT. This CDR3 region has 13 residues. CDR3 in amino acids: CASSSSGGHGYTF. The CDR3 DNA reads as TGTGCCAGCAGTTCGTCAGGGGGTCATGGCTACACCTTC.

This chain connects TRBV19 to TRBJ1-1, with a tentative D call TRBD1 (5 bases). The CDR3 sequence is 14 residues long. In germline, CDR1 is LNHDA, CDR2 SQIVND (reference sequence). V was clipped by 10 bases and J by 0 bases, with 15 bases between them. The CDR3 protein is CATSPRGLNTEAFF. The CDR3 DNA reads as TGTGCCACAAGCCCTAGGGGCTTGAACACTGAAGCTTTCTTT.

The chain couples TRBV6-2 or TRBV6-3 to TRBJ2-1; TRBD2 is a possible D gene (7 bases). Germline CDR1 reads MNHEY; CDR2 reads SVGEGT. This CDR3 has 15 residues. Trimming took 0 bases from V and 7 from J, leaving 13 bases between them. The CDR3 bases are TGTGCCAGCAGTTACTCTGATGGGGGGGCGAATGAGCAGTTCTTC. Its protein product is CASSYSDGGANEQFF.

The CDR3 loop is CASSLAGVGEQYF. The DNA for the CDR3 is TGTGCCAGCAGTTTAGCGGGGGTCGGCGAGCAGTACTTC. This chain connects TRBV27 to TRBJ2-7; 7 nucleotides line up with TRBD2. J was trimmed by 6 bases and V by 2 bases; bases with no gene match: 4. This CDR3 is 13 amino acids long. CDR1 and CDR2 (germline): MNHEY, SMNVEV (reference sequence).

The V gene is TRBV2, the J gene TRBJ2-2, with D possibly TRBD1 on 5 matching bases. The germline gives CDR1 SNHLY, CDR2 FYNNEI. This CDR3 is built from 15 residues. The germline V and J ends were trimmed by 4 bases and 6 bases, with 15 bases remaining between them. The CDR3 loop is CASSVLWGASGELFF. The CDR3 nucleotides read TGTGCCAGCAGTGTTTTGTGGGGCGCATCCGGGGAGCTGTTTTTT.

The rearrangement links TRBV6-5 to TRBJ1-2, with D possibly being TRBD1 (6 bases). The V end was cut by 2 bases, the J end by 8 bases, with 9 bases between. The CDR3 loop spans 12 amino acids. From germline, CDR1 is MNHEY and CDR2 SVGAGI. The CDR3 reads CASSYRTGGYTF. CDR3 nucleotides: TGTGCCAGCAGTTACCGAACAGGGGGCTACACCTTC.

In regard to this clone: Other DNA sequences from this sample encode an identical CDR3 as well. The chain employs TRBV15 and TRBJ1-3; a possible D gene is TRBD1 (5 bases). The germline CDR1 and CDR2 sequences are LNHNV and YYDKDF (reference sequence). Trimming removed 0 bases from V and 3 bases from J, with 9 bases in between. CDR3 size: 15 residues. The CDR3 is CATSRDRGNGNTIYF. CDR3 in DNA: TGTGCCACCAGCAGAGATCGGGGGAATGGAAACACCATATATTTT.

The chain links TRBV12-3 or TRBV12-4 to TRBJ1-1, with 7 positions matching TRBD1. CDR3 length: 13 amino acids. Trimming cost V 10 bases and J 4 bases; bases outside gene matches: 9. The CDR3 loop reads CATATGVLTEAFF. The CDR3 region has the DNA TGTGCCACCGCTACAGGGGTGCTCACTGAAGCTTTCTTT.

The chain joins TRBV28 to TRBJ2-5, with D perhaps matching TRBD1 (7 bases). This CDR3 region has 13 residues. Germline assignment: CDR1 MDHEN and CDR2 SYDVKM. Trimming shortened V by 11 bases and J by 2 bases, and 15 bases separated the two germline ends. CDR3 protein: CAGGTDRQETQYF. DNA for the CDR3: TGTGCCGGGGGGACAGACCGACAAGAGACCCAGTACTTC.

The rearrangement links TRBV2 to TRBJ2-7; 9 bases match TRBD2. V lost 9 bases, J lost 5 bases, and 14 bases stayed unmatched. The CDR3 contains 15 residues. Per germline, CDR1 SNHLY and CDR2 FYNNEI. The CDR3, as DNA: TGTGCCAGTCGCTCGTGGGGCCTAGCGGGAAACGAGCAGTACTTC. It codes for CASRSWGLAGNEQYF.

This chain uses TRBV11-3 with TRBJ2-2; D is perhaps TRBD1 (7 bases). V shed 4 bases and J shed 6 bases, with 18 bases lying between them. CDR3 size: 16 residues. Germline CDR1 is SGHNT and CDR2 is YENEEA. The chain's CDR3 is CASSSLWAGGPGELFF. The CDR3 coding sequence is TGTGCCAGCAGCTCTTTATGGGCAGGGGGGCCCGGGGAGCTGTTTTTT.

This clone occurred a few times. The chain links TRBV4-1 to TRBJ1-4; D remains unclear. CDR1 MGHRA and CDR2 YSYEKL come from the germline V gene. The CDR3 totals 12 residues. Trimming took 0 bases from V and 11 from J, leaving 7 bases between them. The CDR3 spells CASSQDPGKLFF. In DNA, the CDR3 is TGCGCCAGCAGCCAAGACCCGGGTAAACTGTTTTTT.

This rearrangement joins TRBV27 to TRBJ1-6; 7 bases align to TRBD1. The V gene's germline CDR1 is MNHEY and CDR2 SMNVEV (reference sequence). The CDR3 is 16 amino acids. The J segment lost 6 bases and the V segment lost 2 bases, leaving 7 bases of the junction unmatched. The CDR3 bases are TGTGCCAGCAGTTTAGTAGGGGGCGCGAGTAATTCACCCCTCCACTTT. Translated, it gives CASSLVGGASNSPLHF.